This T cell receptor beta chain was recovered during a study of blood T cells in healthy people across ages. Findings of the study overall: Higher naive T cell percentage went strongly together with higher TCR beta diversity.

A J-beta primer mix and a sample-barcoded 5' primer were used in a second PCR of about 6 to 12 cycles. A tag from a template-switch adaptor with 12 random nucleotides marked each cDNA molecule. MiXCR, run by TCRdb on the 5' RACE reads, gives a single entry per CDR3 protein. The sample lists fewer than 800,000 distinct CDR3 sequences; 32% were seen once. V gave up 6 bases and J gave up 3 bases, with 16 bases separating them. CDR3 length: 15 residues. Per germline, CDR1 SGHTA and CDR2 FQGNSA. Concerning this clonotype itself: Its antigen is not known.

Extractions gave at least 5.5 micrograms of total RNA per sample. Input material: blood. This chain connects TRBV7-2 to TRBJ2-3; TRBD2 is a possible D gene (5 bases). This clonotype was obtained from a woman older than 75 in good health. The CDR3 sequence: CASSPGNLRTDTQYF. CDR3 sequence (DNA): TGTGCCAGCAGTCCGGGGAACCTTAGAACAGATACGCAGTATTTT.